A single sample gave rise to the 2 T cell receptor beta chains below, sequenced in a study of blood T cell repertoires in COVID-19. Only in-frame clones appear in the TCRdb table, and some are missing; sequencing was by immunoSEQ multiplex PCR. The repertoire consists of 120,000 to 150,000 clones, with about 91% occurring once and the leading ten covering around 26%. The sequencing sample was made of peripheral blood. These receptors all come from a human donor in a cohort sampled during active COVID-19.

V usage is TRBV7-8 and J usage is TRBJ1-1; 10 bases map to TRBD1. With 6 bases clipped from V and 1 base from J, the junction kept 8 bases outside the gene matches. The CDR3 loop spans 16 amino acids. Per germline, CDR1 SGHVS and CDR2 FQNEAQ. The CDR3 nucleotides read TGTGCCAGCAGTTTCGACAGGGGGCTCGGGAACACTGAAGCTTTCTTT. Translation: CASSFDRGLGNTEAFF. Combining the CDR3 with reference TRBV7-8 and TRBJ1-1 gives the whole variable domain GAGVSQSPRYKVAKRGQDVALRCDPISGHVSLFWYQQALGQGPEFLTYFQNEAQLDKSGLPSDRFFAERPEGSVSTLKIQRTQQEDSAVYLCASSFDRGLGNTEAFFGQGTRLTVV.

The CDR3 sequence is CASSPPTRIDGYTF. CDR3 coding DNA: TGTGCCAGCTCACCTCCGACCAGGATAGATGGCTACACCTTC. The chain employs TRBV18 and TRBJ1-2; no definite D call. V gave up 3 bases and J gave up 6 bases, with 14 bases separating them. Germline V lookup: CDR1 KGHSH, CDR2 LQKENI. This CDR3 is built from 14 residues.